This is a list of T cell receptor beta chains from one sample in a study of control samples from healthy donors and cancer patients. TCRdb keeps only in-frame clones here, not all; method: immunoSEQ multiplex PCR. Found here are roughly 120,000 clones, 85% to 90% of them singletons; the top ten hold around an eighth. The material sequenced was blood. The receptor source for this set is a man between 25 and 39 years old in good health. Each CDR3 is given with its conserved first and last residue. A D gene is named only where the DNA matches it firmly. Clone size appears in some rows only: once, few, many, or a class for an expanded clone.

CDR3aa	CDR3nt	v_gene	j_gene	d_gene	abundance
CASSVGIREGEKLFF	TGTGCCAGCAGTGTGGGGATTCGGGAAGGCGAAAAACTGTTTTTT	TRBV2	TRBJ1-4	NA	NA
CATSVPLAGRNEQFF	TGTGCCACCAGTGTCCCACTAGCGGGGAGGAATGAGCAGTTCTTC	TRBV24-1	TRBJ2-1	TRBD2	NA
CASSTDGSNQPQHF	TGTGCCAGCAGTACGGACGGATCAAATCAGCCCCAGCATTTT	TRBV11-2	TRBJ1-5	NA	NA
CSVVTGGAGNQPQHF	TGCAGCGTGGTGACAGGGGGAGCGGGTAATCAGCCCCAGCATTTT	TRBV29-1	TRBJ1-5	TRBD1	NA
CASEDLSGANVLTF	TGTGCCAGTGAGGACCTCTCCGGGGCCAACGTCCTGACTTTC	TRBV19	TRBJ2-6	NA	NA
CASSFGQGAGELFF	TGTGCCAGCAGCTTCGGACAGGGGGCCGGGGAGCTGTTTTTT	TRBV5-4	TRBJ2-2	TRBD1	NA
CASSQAGTSVYEQYF	TGCGCCAGCAGCCAAGCCGGGACTAGCGTTTACGAGCAGTACTTC	TRBV4-1	TRBJ2-7	TRBD2	NA
CASSPGQTYNEQFF	TGCGCCAGCAGCCCGGGACAGACCTACAATGAGCAGTTCTTC	TRBV5-1	TRBJ2-1	TRBD1	NA
CAIGPAGELFF	TGTGCCATCGGGCCAGCGGGGGAGCTGTTTTTT	TRBV10-3	TRBJ2-2	NA	NA
CATGANYGYTF	TGTGCCACAGGGGCTAACTATGGCTACACCTTC	TRBV10-3	TRBJ1-2	NA	NA
CASSFKGTNSPLHF	TGTGCCAGCAGCTTCAAGGGGACCAATTCACCCCTCCACTTT	TRBV5-6	TRBJ1-6	NA	few
CASSSPSVNEQFF	TGTGCCAGCAGCTCTCCTAGCGTTAATGAGCAGTTCTTC	TRBV11-3	TRBJ2-1	NA	NA
CATADRGVTNEKLFF	TGTGCCACCGCGGACAGGGGAGTAACTAATGAAAAACTGTTTTTT	TRBV6-5	TRBJ1-4	TRBD1	few
CASSFRQGGYEQFF	TGTGCCAGCAGTTTTCGTCAGGGAGGGTATGAGCAGTTCTTC	TRBV27	TRBJ2-1	TRBD2	NA
CASSQVTGLETQYF	TGTGCCAGCAGCCAAGTGACAGGGCTAGAGACCCAGTACTTC	TRBV3-1/TRBV3-2	TRBJ2-5	TRBD1	NA
CASSLDTLRREKLFF	TGTGCCAGCAGCCTTGACACGCTAAGAAGGGAAAAACTGTTTTTT	TRBV7-9	TRBJ1-4	NA	medium-sized
CASSITGASSYNEQFF	TGTGCCAGTAGTATTACCGGGGCTAGCTCCTACAATGAGCAGTTCTTC	TRBV19	TRBJ2-1	NA	NA
CSVEDLRQSGAFF	TGCAGCGTTGAAGATTTGCGTCAGTCAGGAGCTTTCTTT	TRBV29-1	TRBJ1-1	NA	NA
CATNPYRDGYTF	TGTGCCACCAACCCGTATAGAGATGGCTACACCTTC	TRBV6-5	TRBJ1-2	NA	NA
CASSSHDGLIIYNEQFF	TGTGCCAGCAGCTCCCATGACGGACTTATAATTTACAATGAGCAGTTCTTC	TRBV11-2	TRBJ2-1	NA	once
CASSTWDRPSGANVLTF	TGTGCCAGCAGCACCTGGGACCGGCCCTCTGGGGCCAACGTCCTGACTTTC	TRBV7-9	TRBJ2-6	NA	NA
CASSVGQLGRDGYTF	TGTGCCAGCAGCGTAGGTCAACTGGGAAGGGATGGCTACACCTTC	TRBV9	TRBJ1-2	NA	NA
CASTLKGTGELFF	TGCGCCAGCACGCTAAAGGGAACCGGGGAGCTGTTTTTT	TRBV10-2	TRBJ2-2	NA	NA
CASRPGQGGGYTF	TGTGCCAGCAGGCCGGGACAGGGCGGAGGCTACACCTTC	TRBV6-5	TRBJ1-2	TRBD1	NA
CASSPRASSNYGYTF	TGTGCCAGCTCACCACGGGCCAGTTCTAACTATGGCTACACCTTC	TRBV18	TRBJ1-2	NA	NA
CASSEITRATQETQYF	TGTGCCAGCAGTGAAATAACCAGGGCGACTCAAGAGACCCAGTACTTC	TRBV25-1	TRBJ2-5	NA	NA
CASSEFGAGGNYGYTF	TGTGCCAGCAGTGAATTCGGGGCAGGGGGTAACTATGGCTACACCTTC	TRBV6-1	TRBJ1-2	TRBD1	NA
CASREGERDTIYF	TGCGCCAGCAGGGAGGGAGAGCGAGACACCATATATTTT	TRBV5-1	TRBJ1-3	NA	once
CASSGGTGGQPQHF	TGTGCCAGCAGCGGAGGGACAGGGGGCCAGCCCCAGCATTTT	TRBV5-8	TRBJ1-5	TRBD1	NA
CASSLARQGNTEAFF	TGTGCCAGCAGCTTAGCTCGACAGGGGAACACTGAAGCTTTCTTT	TRBV7-8	TRBJ1-1	TRBD1	few
CATSDPGPGDTQYF	TGTGCCACCAGTGATCCAGGGCCCGGGGATACGCAGTATTTT	TRBV24-1	TRBJ2-3	NA	NA
CASSFQGRQPQHF	TGTGCCAGCAGTTTTCAGGGGAGGCAGCCCCAGCATTTT	TRBV12-3/TRBV12-4	TRBJ1-5	NA	NA
CASSSREATENTEAFF	TGTGCCAGCAGCTCCCGGGAGGCGACAGAGAACACTGAAGCTTTCTTT	TRBV3-1/TRBV3-2	TRBJ1-1	NA	NA
CASSVDRASNQPQHF	TGCGCCAGCAGCGTGGACAGGGCTAGCAATCAGCCCCAGCATTTT	TRBV10-2	TRBJ1-5	TRBD1	NA
CATDRGLGDTQYF	TGTGCCACGGACAGGGGATTAGGAGATACGCAGTATTTT	TRBV24-1	TRBJ2-3	TRBD1	NA
CASSRTANTEAFF	TGTGCCAGCAGTCGGACGGCGAACACTGAAGCTTTCTTT	TRBV6-5	TRBJ1-1	NA	NA
CAISESMGPDGYTF	TGTGCCATCAGTGAGTCGATGGGGCCTGATGGCTACACCTTC	TRBV10-3	TRBJ1-2	NA	NA
CASSLGRGAQETQYF	TGTGCCAGCAGCTTAGGCAGGGGCGCCCAAGAGACCCAGTACTTC	TRBV11-3	TRBJ2-5	NA	NA
CASSEERGRGGYTF	TGTGCCAGCAGTGAAGAGAGGGGGCGTGGGGGCTACACCTTC	TRBV2	TRBJ1-2	TRBD1	NA
CAVKTLSGNTIYF	TGTGCCGTTAAGACCCTCTCTGGAAACACCATATATTTT	TRBV10-3	TRBJ1-3	NA	NA
CASSPYTGVWDNEQFF	TGTGCCAGCTCACCGTACACAGGGGTGTGGGACAATGAGCAGTTCTTC	TRBV18	TRBJ2-1	TRBD1	NA
CASSSSSMNTEAFF	TGTGCCAGCAGCTCATCGTCTATGAACACTGAAGCTTTCTTT	TRBV7-3	TRBJ1-1	NA	once
CATSRADQETQYF	TGTGCCACCAGTAGGGCGGATCAAGAGACCCAGTACTTC	TRBV24-1	TRBJ2-5	NA	NA
CSVELGGGNTIYF	TGCAGCGTTGAACTAGGGGGCGGAAACACCATATATTTT	TRBV29-1	TRBJ1-3	TRBD1	once
CASSSRAGESDTQYF	TGTGCCAGCAGCTCAAGAGCGGGGGAATCAGATACGCAGTATTTT	TRBV7-9	TRBJ2-3	TRBD2	NA
CASSLDREGGYTF	TGTGCCAGCAGCTTAGATAGGGAAGGGGGCTACACCTTC	TRBV7-2	TRBJ1-2	NA	NA
CAISAGGDWEQYF	TGTGCCATCAGTGCTGGGGGCGATTGGGAGCAGTACTTC	TRBV10-3	TRBJ2-7	NA	few
CASSLGLNTGELFF	TGTGCCAGCAGCTTGGGCTTAAACACCGGGGAGCTGTTTTTT	TRBV7-3	TRBJ2-2	NA	NA
CAWSVSQGVYSPLHF	TGTGCCTGGAGTGTATCCCAGGGGGTCTATTCACCCCTCCACTTT	TRBV30	TRBJ1-6	TRBD1	NA
CAWTGNRVGYTF	TGTGCCTGGACCGGAAACAGGGTTGGCTACACCTTC	TRBV30	TRBJ1-2	NA	few
CASSQQRGGVSQFF	TGTGCCAGCAGCCAACAGCGGGGGGGCGTATCGCAGTTCTTC	TRBV3-1/TRBV3-2	TRBJ2-1	TRBD2	NA
CASSSREETQYF	TGTGCCAGCAGCAGTAGAGAGGAGACCCAGTACTTC	TRBV5-6	TRBJ2-5	NA	NA
CASSPGQGVFPQHF	TGTGCCAGCAGCCCGGGACAGGGGGTCTTTCCCCAGCATTTT	TRBV5-6	TRBJ1-5	TRBD1	NA
CASSRGTDYGYTF	TGTGCCAGCAGCCGTGGGACAGACTATGGCTACACCTTC	TRBV5-6	TRBJ1-2	TRBD1	NA